Included here is one T cell receptor (beta chain) sequence, with context. This sample is part of a study of blood T cell repertoires in COVID-19. Across the whole study: Samples taken during acute and convalescent COVID-19 were collected in the United States, Italy and Spain. PBMCs, B-cell-depleted T cells, or T cells were the source of the cDNA or gDNA that made up the material.

Patients at the Seattle site were enrolled during active infection and followed longitudinally. The authors' processing: Amplifying reference gene primers gave estimates of nucleated cell counts. The protocol was immunoSEQ multiplex PCR, while the TCRdb copy is restricted to in-frame clones and leaves out a portion. V and J calls plus clone size are reproduced from that table; the DNA served to infer D and trimming. The data show under 250,000 clones, approximately 90% seen once. Material for sequencing was peripheral blood. This TCR came from a man under 40 with COVID-19, enrolled during active disease.

The CDR3 reads CASSLVNLRDEQFF. The CDR3 DNA follows: TGTGCCAGCAGTCTGGTGAACCTACGGGATGAGCAGTTCTTC. The chain couples TRBV28 to TRBJ2-1; D is ambiguous. Trimming took off 5 bases at V and 8 bases at J, with 16 bases between the two ends. CDR3 length: 14 amino acids. From germline, CDR1 is MDHEN and CDR2 SYDVKM.